A single sample is the source of the 20 T cell receptor beta chains below, sequenced in a study of blood T cells in healthy people across ages (dated by TCRdb to the mid-2010s). Receptor libraries were prepared by 5' RACE. Instrument used: Illumina HiSeq 2500. A second PCR of about 6 to 11 cycles was performed with a sample-barcoded 5' primer and a J-beta primer mix. TCRdb trimmed public reads at Q25 via fastp, called clones via MiXCR and kept in-frame beta chains. Duplicate CDR3 protein sequences are folded into a single record with the most common DNA and genes. The sample profile shows roughly 800,000 distinct CDR3 sequences; 55% to 70% of them were found once. The ten largest clones add up to roughly 22% of the sample. Input material: blood. The origin of the receptors is a young man in good health.

With respect to this clonotype: The junction shows a germline mismatch at one end, possibly a read error. The chain recombines TRBV27 with TRBJ2-1; no clear D. The germline gives CDR1 MNHEY, CDR2 SMNVEV (reference sequence). The CDR3 is made up of 13 amino acids. The CDR3 region has the DNA TGTGCCGGCAGCACGGGCCCAGGCAATGAGCAGTTCTTC. It specifies CAGSTGPGNEQFF.

This clonotype was seen a few times. This chain links TRBV10-3 with TRBJ2-5; 10 positions agree with TRBD2. This CDR3 is built from 15 residues. In germline, CDR1 is ENHRY, CDR2 SYGVKD. V shed 6 bases, J shed 0 bases, and the junction held 4 bases outside the gene matches. The CDR3 region is CAISPSGSNQETQYF. CDR3 DNA: TGTGCCATCAGCCCTAGCGGGAGTAACCAAGAGACCCAGTACTTC.

This clonotype was picked up one time. Mismatch with germline at one junction end may stem from a read error. This chain links TRBV7-2 with TRBJ2-5; D unclear. CDR1 SGHTA and CDR2 FQGNSA come from the germline V gene. This CDR3 is built from 14 residues. The CDR3 region is CASSSTGPKEAQYF. The CDR3 DNA sequence: TGTGCCAGCAGCTCCACTGGCCCCAAAGAGGCCCAGTACTTC.

This clonotype turned up a few times. The rearrangement uses TRBV5-1 and TRBJ2-5; weak D call: TRBD2 (5 bases). The germline gives CDR1 SGHRS, CDR2 YFSETQ. V was trimmed by 4 bases and J by 3 bases, leaving 16 bases between them. This CDR3 contains 15 residues. DNA for the CDR3: TGCGCCAGCAGCGACCTAGCCGAGAATGAAGAGACCCAGTACTTC. It codes for CASSDLAENEETQYF.

V and J are TRBV7-2 and TRBJ2-4; 9 nucleotides line up with TRBD1. The J call is in doubt because the DNA end fits TRBJ2-7 better. Germline assignment: CDR1 SGHTA and CDR2 FQGNSA. The CDR3 runs to 14 residues. CDR3 DNA sequence: TGTGCCAGCAGCTCCCGGACAGGGGCATCCGAGCAGTACTTC. Translated: CASSSRTGASEQYF.

The chain has TRBV28 and TRBJ1-4; 10 nucleotides match TRBD1. The germline V gene encodes CDR1 MDHEN and CDR2 SYDVKM. The CDR3 spans 15 residues. With V trimmed by 5 bases and J by 8 bases, 8 bases remained unmatched. The CDR3 reads CASSPRTGGQEKLFF. Written as DNA, the CDR3 is TGTGCCAGCAGTCCCCGGACAGGGGGGCAAGAAAAACTGTTTTTT.

CDR3 amino acids: CASSQTYNSPLHF. The CDR3 DNA is TGTGCCAGCAGCCAGACCTATAATTCACCCCTCCACTTT. The rearrangement uses TRBV14 and TRBJ1-6, with D uncertain. The CDR3 is 13 residues long. The germline gives CDR1 SGHDN, CDR2 FVKESK. Trimming cost V 3 bases and J 2 bases, with 2 bases left between them.

The chain couples TRBV3-1 to TRBJ1-6; maybe TRBD1 (5 bases). CDR1 is LGHDT and CDR2 is YNNKEL in the germline V gene (reference sequence). Trimming pared 3 bases from V and 7 bases from J, leaving 10 bases between. CDR3 size: 14 residues. The CDR3 DNA reads TGTGCCAGCAGCCAGGGGCAGGAGAATTCACCCCTCCACTTT. This encodes CASSQGQENSPLHF. Looking up the rest from reference TRBV3-1 and TRBJ1-6 gives the full variable domain: DTAVSQTPKYLVTQMGNDKSIKCEQNLGHDTMYWYKQDSKKFLKIMFSYNNKELIINETVPNRFSPKSPDKAHLNLHINSLELGDSAVYFCASSQGQENSPLHFGNGTRLTVT.

The chain recombines TRBV27 with TRBJ2-7; D remains unclear. Trimming shortened V by 5 bases and J by 2 bases, and 10 bases separated the two germline ends. The CDR3 runs 13 residues. CDR1 is MNHEY, CDR2 SMNVEV, per germline (reference sequence). The CDR3 is CASSITETYEQYF. As DNA, the CDR3 is TGTGCCAGCAGTATAACAGAGACCTACGAGCAGTACTTC.

This clonotype was counted a few times. The genes are TRBV7-2 and TRBJ2-3; D not certain. The CDR3 spans 14 residues. Deletions cut 5 bases from V and 5 bases from J, with 14 bases between. The germline V gene encodes CDR1 SGHTA and CDR2 FQGNSA. This CDR3 is CASSRPPGEDTQYF. The CDR3 region has the DNA TGTGCCAGCAGCCGGCCCCCTGGGGAAGATACGCAGTATTTT.

The rearrangement uses TRBV7-2 and TRBJ2-3; D is unresolved. The CDR3 totals 14 residues. Between the trimmed V and J ends, which lost 5 bases and 0 bases, there was a span of 9 bases. CDR1 SGHTA and CDR2 FQGNSA come from the germline V gene. CDR3 nucleotide sequence: TGTGCCAGCAGCCAACAGACTAGCACAGATACGCAGTATTTT. Translating gives CASSQQTSTDTQYF. Full variable domain (outside the CDR3, taken from reference TRBV7-2 and TRBJ2-3): GAGVSQSPSNKVTEKGKDVELRCDPISGHTALYWYRQSLGQGLEFLIYFQGNSAPDKSGLPSDRFSAERTGGSVSTLTIQRTQQEDSAVYLCASSQQTSTDTQYFGPGTRLTVL.

CDR3: CSVRHVLGQPQHF. CDR3 bases: TGCAGTGTAAGGCACGTATTGGGTCAGCCCCAGCATTTT. The chain couples TRBV20-1 to TRBJ1-5; D uncertain. Germline values: CDR1 DFQATT, CDR2 SNEGSKA (reference sequence). The CDR3 covers 13 residues. V gave up 7 bases and J gave up 6 bases, with 16 bases separating them.

This clonotype was counted a few times. CDR3 coding DNA: TGTGCCACCAGCAGTATCTTGTGGTCAGAGCAGTACTTC. It is translated as CATSSILWSEQYF. The chain recombines TRBV15 with TRBJ2-7; D is ambiguous. The CDR3 has 13 residues. V gave up 3 bases and J gave up 7 bases, with 13 bases separating them. In germline, CDR1 is LNHNV, CDR2 YYDKDF (reference sequence).

The sample holds a few counts of this clonotype. CDR3 in DNA: TGTGCCAGCAGGTCAGGGAGCGAGCAGTTCTTC. This sequence encodes CASRSGSEQFF. The genes are TRBV6-5 and TRBJ2-1, with D perhaps matching TRBD1 or TRBD2 (5 bases each). Trimming took off 6 bases at V and 10 bases at J, with 10 bases between the two ends. CDR1 and CDR2 (germline): MNHEY, SVGAGI. The CDR3 runs 11 residues.

This chain links TRBV20-1 with TRBJ2-1; D is perhaps TRBD2 (6 bases). The germline gives CDR1 DFQATT, CDR2 SNEGSKA (reference sequence). Trimming took 4 bases from V and 4 from J, leaving 17 bases between them. This CDR3 has 15 residues. For the CDR3, the DNA is TGCAGTGCTATCCGATTTGGGGGGATGTACAATGAGCAGTTCTTC. It is translated as CSAIRFGGMYNEQFF.

The J gene is TRBJ1-1, the V gene TRBV10-3; 8 bases agree with TRBD1. The V segment lost 6 bases and the J segment 8 bases; nucleotides outside the gene matches: 11. In germline, CDR1 is ENHRY, CDR2 SYGVKD. The CDR3 has 14 amino acids. The CDR3 nucleotides read TGTGCCATCAGGACGGACAGGGCGGACAGAGAAGCTTTCTTT. Protein: CAIRTDRADREAFF.

V usage is TRBV7-9 and J usage is TRBJ1-4; D gene uncertain. Germline lookup yields CDR1 SEHNR and CDR2 FQNEAQ (reference sequence). Trimming took off 0 bases at V and 3 bases at J, with 8 bases between the two ends. The CDR3 has 15 amino acids. CDR3 residues: CASSLAALSNEKLFF. Written as DNA, the CDR3 is TGTGCCAGCAGCTTAGCGGCACTCTCTAATGAAAAACTGTTTTTT.

The chain is built from TRBV6-5 and TRBJ1-2; tentative D call: TRBD1 (5 bases). Looked up from germline, CDR1 is MNHEY and CDR2 is SVGAGI. Between the trimmed V and J ends, which lost 11 bases and 3 bases, there was a span of 13 bases. CDR3 length: 12 amino acids. This CDR3 is CASVDRDYGYTF. CDR3 bases: TGTGCCTCCGTAGACAGAGACTATGGCTACACCTTC.

The chain links TRBV3-1 to TRBJ2-3; D assignment may be TRBD1 or TRBD2 (6 bases each). The V gene's germline CDR1 is LGHDT and CDR2 YNNKEL (reference sequence). V lost 1 base and J 6 bases, leaving 14 bases between the germline ends. This CDR3 is built from 15 residues. The CDR3 DNA is TGTGCCAGCAGCCAAGTGGGGGGCCCCCCGGATACGCAGTATTTT. Residues: CASSQVGGPPDTQYF.

This clonotype occurred once. The V and J genes are TRBV7-2 and TRBJ2-7, with D perhaps assigned TRBD1 or TRBD2 (5 bases each). The CDR3 spans 16 residues. Trimming removed 1 base from V and 0 bases from J, with 13 bases in between. Germline CDR1 SGHTA, CDR2 FQGNSA. The CDR3 is CASSLDRDPSSYEQYF. CDR3 DNA: TGTGCCAGCAGCTTAGACCGGGACCCGAGCTCCTACGAGCAGTACTTC.